This T cell receptor (beta chain) was captured by sequencing in a study of T cell responses to AZD1222 COVID-19 vaccine. Study-level findings and limits: Clonal diversity may have been underestimated in mostly white British donors. Nearly half of spike-specific TCRs reportedly target unmutated variant regions. Baseline serology detected seropositivity in only 6 or 7 AZD1222 recipients.

As to this clone: What it binds is unknown.

Germline V gene data show CDR1 as LNHNV and CDR2 as YYDKDF (reference sequence). The CDR3 has 15 residues. V lost 1 base and J lost 7, with 11 bases in between. The repertoire was sequenced with immunoSEQ multiplex PCR; TCRdb's copy has only in-frame clones and lacks some. Among 100,000 to 120,000 clones listed, approximately 94% were seen once. The clonotype was recovered from an adult who received the AZD1222 COVID-19 vaccine. The V call is TRBV15, the J call TRBJ1-6; weak D call: TRBD1 (5 bases). The input for sequencing was peripheral blood, taken 28 days after the second AZD1222 dose. In DNA, the CDR3 is TGTGCCACCAGCAGAGGTGGGACGGTAAATTCACCCCTCCACTTT. This gives the protein CATSRGGTVNSPLHF.